The rows below give T cell receptor beta chains drawn from one sample of a study of shared clonotypes between healthy human individuals. Measured with immunoSEQ multiplex PCR; TCRdb has only the in-frame clones, and not every one. Seen here are fewer than 650,000 clones, approximately 80% observed once, and the top ten hold 13%. The sample consisted of PBMCs. These receptors all stem from a woman aged 40-49 years in good health. Some clones in this sample may be carry-over from other donors' samples. Both conserved end residues are part of each CDR3. Fields, in order: CDR3 length, D gene, V gene, clone size, J gene, CDR3 DNA, CDR3 protein. D genes are given only for firm matches. The size entry is marked missing in some rows and otherwise reads once, few, many or a size class.

15,NA,TRBV28,NA,TRBJ2-3,TGTGCCAGCAGTTTAGGCGGGACACGCACAGATACGCAGTATTTT,CASSLGGTRTDTQYF
13,TRBD2,TRBV5-4,once,TRBJ2-7,TGTGCCAGCAGCTTGGGGGGACTAGCGGAGCAGTACTTC,CASSLGGLAEQYF
14,NA,TRBV28,NA,TRBJ2-3,TGTGCCAGCAGTTTTGACGGGAGCACAGATACGCAGTATTTT,CASSFDGSTDTQYF
15,NA,TRBV7-2,NA,TRBJ1-3,TGTGCCAGCAGCTTATCGGGTCTCTCTGGAAACACCATATATTTT,CASSLSGLSGNTIYF
16,NA,TRBV5-1,few,TRBJ1-1,TGCGCCAGCGCTTCGGTGGGGTTATTAGGAAACACTGAAGCTTTCTTT,CASASVGLLGNTEAFF
15,TRBD1,TRBV7-2,NA,TRBJ2-7,TGTGCCAGCAGTCGAGACAGGGCCGGCTCCTACGAGCAGTACTTC,CASSRDRAGSYEQYF
16,TRBD2,TRBV13,NA,TRBJ2-7,TGTGCCAGCAGCGTCCGAACTAGCGGGGGTACCTACGAGCAGTACTTC,CASSVRTSGGTYEQYF
14,NA,TRBV19,few,TRBJ1-1,TGTGCCAGTAGTATAGGTCCAGGGCGAACTGAAGCTTTCTTT,CASSIGPGRTEAFF
15,NA,TRBV23-1,few,TRBJ2-1,TGCGCCAGCAGTCACCCGGGTCCCTCCTACAATGAGCAGTTCTTC,CASSHPGPSYNEQFF
14,NA,TRBV6-1,NA,TRBJ2-2,TGTGCCAGCAGTTCCTCCAGGCTGACCGGGGAGCTGTTTTTT,CASSSSRLTGELFF
14,NA,TRBV1,NA,TRBJ2-7,TGCACCAGCAGCCAAGGGAGGGCGGCCTACGAGCAGTACTTC,CTSSQGRAAYEQYF
15,TRBD1,TRBV6-4,NA,TRBJ1-5,TGTGCCAGGTTTCCCCGGACAGGACTAAATCAGCCCCAGCATTTT,CARFPRTGLNQPQHF
14,NA,TRBV5-1,NA,TRBJ1-1,TGCGCCAGCAGCTTGGCCAGGTACAGTATAGAAGCTTTCTTT,CASSLARYSIEAFF
16,NA,TRBV5-1,NA,TRBJ2-2,TGCGCCAGCAGCTTGGAAGGGGGACAGAACACCGGGGAGCTGTTTTTT,CASSLEGGQNTGELFF
17,TRBD1,TRBV2,few,TRBJ1-2,TGTGCCAGCAGTGATCGGGACAGGGGAGTTCTTAACTATGGCTACACCTTC,CASSDRDRGVLNYGYTF
14,NA,TRBV27,NA,TRBJ2-2,TGTGCCAGCAGCCTAACTAGTTCGTTCGGGGAGCTGTTTTTT,CASSLTSSFGELFF
17,NA,TRBV5-1,NA,TRBJ2-2,TGCGCCAGCAGGAACCTTCTTGGGCTCCCAAACACCGGGGAGCTGTTTTTT,CASRNLLGLPNTGELFF
17,TRBD2,TRBV30,NA,TRBJ2-5,TGTGCCTGGATCGAAGGGATCGCGGGAGGGCCGGGAGAGACCCAGTACTTC,CAWIEGIAGGPGETQYF
16,TRBD2,TRBV29-1,NA,TRBJ2-7,TGCAGCGTTGAAGAGGGGGGACTAGCGCGGTCCTACGAGCAGTACTTC,CSVEEGGLARSYEQYF
15,TRBD2,TRBV15,NA,TRBJ2-2,TGTGCCACCAGCATGGGACTAGCGAACACCGGGGAGCTGTTTTTT,CATSMGLANTGELFF
15,NA,TRBV5-1,NA,TRBJ2-7,TGCGCCAGCAGCTTGGAGTCGGGGGCTACCTACGAGCAGTACTTC,CASSLESGATYEQYF
14,NA,TRBV19,NA,TRBJ2-7,TGTGCCAGTAGTATAGTCTCGGGTCTTCACGAGCAGTACTTC,CASSIVSGLHEQYF
16,TRBD1,TRBV6-5,NA,TRBJ2-7,TGTGCCAGCAGTTACGCGGGTACAGGGGGCTTCTACGAGCAGTACTTC,CASSYAGTGGFYEQYF
16,NA,TRBV18,once,TRBJ2-6,TGTGCCAGCTCACCGGCCCCTTACTCCGGGGCCAACGTCCTGACTTTC,CASSPAPYSGANVLTF
14,NA,TRBV2,NA,TRBJ2-4,TGTGCCAGCAGTGAAGACAGGGCCAAAAACATTCAGTACTTC,CASSEDRAKNIQYF
15,NA,TRBV18,NA,TRBJ2-1,TGTGCCAGCTCACCTCCGCGGGAACACTACAATGAGCAGTTCTTC,CASSPPREHYNEQFF
14,NA,TRBV25-1,NA,TRBJ2-1,TGTGCCAGCAGTAAGTTGGGGTCTTACAATGAGCAGTTCTTC,CASSKLGSYNEQFF
13,NA,TRBV6-5,NA,TRBJ1-1,TGTGCCAGCAGACCACAGGGAAACACTGAAGCTTTCTTT,CASRPQGNTEAFF
14,NA,TRBV5-4,few,TRBJ2-5,TGTGCCAGCAGCTTAAGGAGCGATCAAGAGACCCAGTACTTC,CASSLRSDQETQYF
12,TRBD2,TRBV7-9,once,TRBJ2-5,TGTGCCAGCAGCCCCTCGGGACTAGGTCCGTACTTC,CASSPSGLGPYF
15,TRBD2,TRBV11-2,NA,TRBJ2-1,TGTGCCAGCAGCCCTCTAGCGGGAGCATACAATGAGCAGTTCTTC,CASSPLAGAYNEQFF
11,NA,TRBV30,many,TRBJ2-7,TGTGCCTGGAGTGGAAATTACGAGCAGTACTTC,CAWSGNYEQYF
13,NA,TRBV6-5,NA,TRBJ1-1,TGTGCCAGCAGTCAGGGGATGGTGGCTGAAGCTTTCTTT,CASSQGMVAEAFF
14,NA,TRBV2,once,TRBJ1-2,TGTGCCAGCAGTAGATCCCACGGGGACTATGGCTACACCTTC,CASSRSHGDYGYTF
13,NA,TRBV19,few,TRBJ1-4,TGTGCCAGTAGTTCCGTACATGGGGAAAAACTGTTTTTT,CASSSVHGEKLFF
15,TRBD1,TRBV27,NA,TRBJ1-5,TGTGCCAGCAGTTTCCCCGACAGGGATGTCAAGCCCCAGCATTTT,CASSFPDRDVKPQHF
15,NA,TRBV28,NA,TRBJ1-1,TGTGCCAGCAGTTTATTATTGGGGATGAACACTGAAGCTTTCTTT,CASSLLLGMNTEAFF
16,TRBD1,TRBV5-1,NA,TRBJ1-4,TGCGCCAGCAGCTACCAAAGCCAGACAGGGAGTGAAAAACTGTTTTTT,CASSYQSQTGSEKLFF
15,NA,TRBV7-9,NA,TRBJ1-2,TGTGCCAGCAGCTACCACAGGAACACTAACTATGGCTACACCTTC,CASSYHRNTNYGYTF
15,TRBD1,TRBV11-1,NA,TRBJ2-7,TGTGCCAGCAGCCAGGACAGGGCCGTGGCCTACGAGCAGTACTTC,CASSQDRAVAYEQYF
17,TRBD1,TRBV6-7,NA,TRBJ2-1,TGTGCCAGCAGTTACTCTCCTGGACAGGGGGCGAACAATGAGCAGTTCTTC,CASSYSPGQGANNEQFF
16,NA,TRBV19,once,TRBJ2-3,TGTGCCAGTAGTACAGCAAGGACCTTATGGGCAGATACGCAGTATTTT,CASSTARTLWADTQYF
17,TRBD2,TRBV4-2,NA,TRBJ2-2,TGTGCCAGCAGAGTATTAGCGGGCGGCGGGTACACCGGGGAGCTGTTTTTT,CASRVLAGGGYTGELFF
15,NA,TRBV6-5,NA,TRBJ2-6,TGTGCCAGCAGTTACTGGGGGACTGGGGCCAACGTCCTGACTTTC,CASSYWGTGANVLTF
13,TRBD1,TRBV29-1,NA,TRBJ1-1,TGCAGCGTTGCCGAAGGGGGAGGGGGCAAAGCTTTCTTT,CSVAEGGGGKAFF
16,NA,TRBV10-3,once,TRBJ1-1,TGTGCCATCAGTGAGGGGGGCTGGACGTCAAACACTGAAGCTTTCTTT,CAISEGGWTSNTEAFF
14,NA,TRBV11-3,NA,TRBJ2-2,TGTGCCAGCAGCCTAAGAGGGAACACCGGGGAGCTGTTTTTT,CASSLRGNTGELFF
14,TRBD2,TRBV10-3,NA,TRBJ2-1,TGTGCCATTAAAGCGGGAGGTTTAGGCGATGAGCAGTTCTTC,CAIKAGGLGDEQFF
15,NA,TRBV27,NA,TRBJ2-3,TGTGCCAGCCAACCTCCCGGGCGGTATACAGATACGCAGTATTTT,CASQPPGRYTDTQYF
15,NA,TRBV27,NA,TRBJ2-2,TGTGCCAGTAAGTTAGGGGGAGGGGGCACCGGGGAGCTGTTTTTT,CASKLGGGGTGELFF
16,TRBD2,TRBV4-2,NA,TRBJ2-2,TGTGCCAGCAGGCTCACTAGCGGGAGTCGCGGCGGGGAGCTGTTTTTT,CASRLTSGSRGGELFF
14,NA,TRBV29-1,NA,TRBJ2-2,TGCAGCGTTGAAGATCTGGGGAGCACCGGGGAGCTGTTTTTT,CSVEDLGSTGELFF
16,NA,TRBV9,NA,TRBJ2-1,TGTGCCAGCAGCGCTCATCACACAAGATTTTACAATGAGCAGTTCTTC,CASSAHHTRFYNEQFF
15,NA,TRBV7-3,NA,TRBJ2-7,TGTGCCAGCAGCTTAAACGGCGTCAGCCCCTACGAGCAGTACTTC,CASSLNGVSPYEQYF
11,NA,TRBV10-3,NA,TRBJ2-1,TGTGCCATCGGTGGCGGGAACGAGCAGTTCTTC,CAIGGGNEQFF
15,NA,TRBV5-4,NA,TRBJ1-2,TGTGCCAGCAGCTCCAACTTTATGGCAGGTCGCCGCTACACCTTC,CASSSNFMAGRRYTF
16,TRBD2,TRBV7-8,NA,TRBJ2-7,TGTGCCAGCAGCTTAAGGCAGACTAGCGGGAAGGACGAGCAGTACTTC,CASSLRQTSGKDEQYF
17,TRBD1,TRBV28,NA,TRBJ2-7,TGTGCCAGCAGTTTTTATTCGACAGGGGGCCCCCTGTACGAGCAGTACTTC,CASSFYSTGGPLYEQYF
15,NA,TRBV27,few,TRBJ2-2,TGTGCCAGCAGTTATCTAAGAGTCCTCACCGGGGAGCTGTTTTTT,CASSYLRVLTGELFF
13,NA,TRBV7-9,NA,TRBJ1-1,TGTGCCAGCAGTTCCGACAAGAACACTGAAGCTTTCTTT,CASSSDKNTEAFF